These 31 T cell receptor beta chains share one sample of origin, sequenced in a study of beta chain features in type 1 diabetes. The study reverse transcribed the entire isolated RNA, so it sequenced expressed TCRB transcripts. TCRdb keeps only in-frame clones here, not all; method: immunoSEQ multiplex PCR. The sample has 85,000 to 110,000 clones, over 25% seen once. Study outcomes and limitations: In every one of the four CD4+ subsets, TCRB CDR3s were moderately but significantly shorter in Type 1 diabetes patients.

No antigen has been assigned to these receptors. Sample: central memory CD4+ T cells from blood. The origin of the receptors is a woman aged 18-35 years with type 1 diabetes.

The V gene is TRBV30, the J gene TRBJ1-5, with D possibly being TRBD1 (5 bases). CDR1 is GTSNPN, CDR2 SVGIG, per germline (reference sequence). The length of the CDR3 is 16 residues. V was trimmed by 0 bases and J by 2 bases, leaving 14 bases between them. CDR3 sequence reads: CAWSVRAGLGNQPQHF. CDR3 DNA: TGTGCCTGGAGTGTACGGGCAGGGTTGGGCAATCAGCCCCAGCATTTT.

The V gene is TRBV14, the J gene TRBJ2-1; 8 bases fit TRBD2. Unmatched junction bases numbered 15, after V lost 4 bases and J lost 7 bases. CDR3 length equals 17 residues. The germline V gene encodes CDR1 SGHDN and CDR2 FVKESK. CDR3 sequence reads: CASSRPASGLTRNEQFF. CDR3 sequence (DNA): TGTGCCAGCAGCCGTCCGGCTAGCGGGCTTACTCGGAATGAGCAGTTCTTC.

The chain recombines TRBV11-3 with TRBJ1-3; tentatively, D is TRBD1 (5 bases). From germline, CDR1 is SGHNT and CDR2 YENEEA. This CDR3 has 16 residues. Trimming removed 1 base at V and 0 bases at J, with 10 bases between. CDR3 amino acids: CASSLGGKSSGNTIYF. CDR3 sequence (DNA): TGTGCCAGCAGCTTAGGGGGCAAGAGCTCTGGAAACACCATATATTTT. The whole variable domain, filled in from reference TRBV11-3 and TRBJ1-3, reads EAGVVQSPRYKIIEKKQPVAFWCNPISGHNTLYWYLQNLGQGPELLIRYENEEAVDDSQLPKDRFSAERLKGVDSTLKIQPAELGDSAVYLCASSLGGKSSGNTIYFGEGSWLTVV.

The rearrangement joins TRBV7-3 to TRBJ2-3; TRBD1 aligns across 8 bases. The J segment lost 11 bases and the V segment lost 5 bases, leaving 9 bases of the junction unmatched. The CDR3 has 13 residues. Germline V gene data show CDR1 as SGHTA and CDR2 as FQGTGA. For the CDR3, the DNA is TGTGCCAGCAGCCCCGGTTTGGACAGGGAGCAGTATTTT. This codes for CASSPGLDREQYF.

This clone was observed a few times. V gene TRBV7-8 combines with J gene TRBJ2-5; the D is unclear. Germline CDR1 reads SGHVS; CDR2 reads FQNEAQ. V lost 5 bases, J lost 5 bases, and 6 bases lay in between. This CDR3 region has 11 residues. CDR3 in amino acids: CASSPRETQYF. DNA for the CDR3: TGTGCCAGCAGCCCCCGGGAGACCCAGTACTTC.

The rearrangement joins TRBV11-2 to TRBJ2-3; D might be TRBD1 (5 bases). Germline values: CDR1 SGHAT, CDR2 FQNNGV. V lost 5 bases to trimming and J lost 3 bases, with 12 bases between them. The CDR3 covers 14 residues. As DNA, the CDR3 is TGTGCCAGCAGCCGCGACAGACGGACAGATACGCAGTATTTT. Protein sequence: CASSRDRRTDTQYF.

The CDR3 bases are TGTGCCAGCAGCCTCCAGGGGCCCTACAATGAGCAGTTCTTC. Encoded protein: CASSLQGPYNEQFF. The chain joins TRBV5-5 to TRBJ2-1; TRBD1 might be the D (6 bases). Germline V lookup: CDR1 SGHKS, CDR2 YYEKEE (reference sequence). The CDR3 is 14 residues long. Trimming left V 4 bases short and J 2 bases short, with 10 bases between.

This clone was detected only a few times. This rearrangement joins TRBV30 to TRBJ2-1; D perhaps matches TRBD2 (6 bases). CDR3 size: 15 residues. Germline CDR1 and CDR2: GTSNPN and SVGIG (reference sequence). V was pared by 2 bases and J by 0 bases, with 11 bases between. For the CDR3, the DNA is TGTGCCTGGAGTCCCTTGGAGGGCTCCTACAATGAGCAGTTCTTC. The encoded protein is CAWSPLEGSYNEQFF.

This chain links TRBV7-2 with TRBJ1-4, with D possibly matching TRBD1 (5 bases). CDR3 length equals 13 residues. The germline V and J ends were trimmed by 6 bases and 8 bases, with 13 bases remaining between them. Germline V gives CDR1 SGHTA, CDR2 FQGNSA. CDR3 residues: CASRVGPTEKLFF. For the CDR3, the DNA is TGTGCCAGCAGGGTGGGGCCAACAGAAAAACTGTTTTTT.

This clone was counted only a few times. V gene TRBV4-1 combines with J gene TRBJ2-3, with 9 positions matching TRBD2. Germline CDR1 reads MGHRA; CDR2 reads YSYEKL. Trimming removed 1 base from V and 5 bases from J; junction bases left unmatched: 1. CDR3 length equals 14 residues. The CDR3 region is CASSQGTSEDTQYF. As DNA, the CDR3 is TGCGCCAGCAGCCAAGGGACTAGCGAAGATACGCAGTATTTT.

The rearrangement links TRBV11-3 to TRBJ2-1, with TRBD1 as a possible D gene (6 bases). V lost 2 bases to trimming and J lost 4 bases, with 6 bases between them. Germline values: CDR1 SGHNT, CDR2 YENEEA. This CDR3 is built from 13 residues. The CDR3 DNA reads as TGTGCCAGCAGCTTACAGGGGTACAATGAGCAGTTCTTC. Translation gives CASSLQGYNEQFF.

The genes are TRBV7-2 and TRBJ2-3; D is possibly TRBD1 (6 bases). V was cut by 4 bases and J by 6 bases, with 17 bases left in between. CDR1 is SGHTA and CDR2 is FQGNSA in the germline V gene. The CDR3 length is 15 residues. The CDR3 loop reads CASSSRQDSLDTQYF. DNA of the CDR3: TGTGCCAGCAGCTCAAGACAGGACTCGCTGGATACGCAGTATTTT.

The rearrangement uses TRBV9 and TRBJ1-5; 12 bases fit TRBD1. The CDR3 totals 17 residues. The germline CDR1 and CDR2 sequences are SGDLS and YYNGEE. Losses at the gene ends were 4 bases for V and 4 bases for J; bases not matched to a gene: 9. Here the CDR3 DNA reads TGTGCCAGCAGCTTACTAGGGACAGGGGGCTTAAATCAGCCCCAGCATTTT. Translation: CASSLLGTGGLNQPQHF.

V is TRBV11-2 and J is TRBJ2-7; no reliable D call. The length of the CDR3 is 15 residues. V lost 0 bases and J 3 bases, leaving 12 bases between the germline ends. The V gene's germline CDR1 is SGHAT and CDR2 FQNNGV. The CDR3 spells CASSLDSYYDYEQYF. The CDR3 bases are TGTGCCAGCAGCTTAGATAGCTACTATGACTACGAGCAGTACTTC.

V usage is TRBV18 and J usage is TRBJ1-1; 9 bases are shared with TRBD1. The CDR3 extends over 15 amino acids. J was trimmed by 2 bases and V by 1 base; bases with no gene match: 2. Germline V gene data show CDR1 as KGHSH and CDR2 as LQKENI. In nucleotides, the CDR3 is TGTGCCAGCTCACCACTCACAGGGGGCAACACTGAAGCTTTCTTT. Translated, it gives CASSPLTGGNTEAFF.

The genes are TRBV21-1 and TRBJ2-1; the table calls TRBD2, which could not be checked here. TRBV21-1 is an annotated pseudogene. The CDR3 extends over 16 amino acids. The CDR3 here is CASQKRTRRSYNEQFF. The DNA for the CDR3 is TGTGCCAGCCAAAAGAGGACTCGCCGCTCCTACAATGAGCAGTTCTTC.

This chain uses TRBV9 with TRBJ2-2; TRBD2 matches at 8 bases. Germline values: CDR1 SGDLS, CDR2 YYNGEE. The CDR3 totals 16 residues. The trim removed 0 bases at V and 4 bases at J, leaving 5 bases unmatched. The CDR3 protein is CASSVDAGGLTGELFF. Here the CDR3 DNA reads TGTGCCAGCAGCGTAGATGCGGGAGGTCTCACCGGGGAGCTGTTTTTT. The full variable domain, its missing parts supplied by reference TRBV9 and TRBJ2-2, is DSGVTQTPKHLITATGQRVTLRCSPRSGDLSVYWYQQSLDQGLQFLIQYYNGEERAKGNILERFSAQQFPDLHSELNLSSLELGDSALYFCASSVDAGGLTGELFFGEGSRLTVL.

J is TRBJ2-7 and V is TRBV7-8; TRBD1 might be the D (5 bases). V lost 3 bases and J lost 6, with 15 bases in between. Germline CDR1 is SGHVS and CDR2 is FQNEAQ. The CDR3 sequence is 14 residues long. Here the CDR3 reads CASSLEQVSIEQYV. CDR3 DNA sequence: TGTGCCAGCAGCTTGGAACAGGTTAGCATCGAGCAGTACGTC.

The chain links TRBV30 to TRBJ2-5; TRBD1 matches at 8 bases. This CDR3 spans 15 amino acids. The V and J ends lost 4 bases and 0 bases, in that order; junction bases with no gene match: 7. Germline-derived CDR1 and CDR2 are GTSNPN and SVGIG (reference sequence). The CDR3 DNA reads TGTGCCTGGAATAGGGACAGGATCCACCAAGAGACCCAGTACTTC. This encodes CAWNRDRIHQETQYF.

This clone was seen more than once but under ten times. CDR3 coding DNA: TGTGCCAGCAGCCAGGGACAGTCCTTCGGGACCCAGTACTTC. This codes for CASSQGQSFGTQYF. V is TRBV7-7 and J is TRBJ2-5; 7 bases agree with TRBD1. The CDR3 spans 14 residues. Germline trimming cut 5 bases from V and 7 bases from J; bases unmatched to any gene: 10. The germline V gene has CDR1 SSHAT and CDR2 FNYEAQ (reference sequence).

CDR3 DNA: TGTGCCAGCACCTTCTCGGGAGGGATTGGGGAAAAACTGTTTTTT. This translates into CASTFSGGIGEKLFF. The chain carries TRBV11-2 and TRBJ1-4; D gene uncertain. CDR1 is SGHAT, CDR2 FQNNGV, per germline. Trimming took 7 bases from V and 8 from J, leaving 20 bases between them. The CDR3 has 15 amino acids.

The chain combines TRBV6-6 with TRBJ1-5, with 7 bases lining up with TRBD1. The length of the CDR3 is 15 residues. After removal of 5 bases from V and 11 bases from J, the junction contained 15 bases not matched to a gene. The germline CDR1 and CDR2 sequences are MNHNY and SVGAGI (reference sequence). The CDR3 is CASSRDSTPSGAQHF. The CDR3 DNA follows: TGTGCCAGCAGTCGGGACAGCACACCCTCAGGGGCCCAGCATTTT.

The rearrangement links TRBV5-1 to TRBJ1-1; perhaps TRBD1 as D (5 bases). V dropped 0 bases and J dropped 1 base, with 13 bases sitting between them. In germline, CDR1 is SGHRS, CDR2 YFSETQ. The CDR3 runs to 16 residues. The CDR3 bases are TGCGCCAGCAGCTTGGGTTTGGGGCAGCAGAACACTGAAGCTTTCTTT. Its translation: CASSLGLGQQNTEAFF. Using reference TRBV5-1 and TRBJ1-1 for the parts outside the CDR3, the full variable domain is KAGVTQTPRYLIKTRGQQVTLSCSPISGHRSVSWYQQTPGQGLQFLFEYFSETQRNKGNFPGRFSGRQFSNSRSEMNVSTLELGDSALYLCASSLGLGQQNTEAFFGQGTRLTVV.

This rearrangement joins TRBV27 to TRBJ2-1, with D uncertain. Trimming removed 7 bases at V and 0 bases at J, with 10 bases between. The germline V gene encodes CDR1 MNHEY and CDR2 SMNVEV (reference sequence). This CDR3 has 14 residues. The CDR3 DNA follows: TGTGCCAGCAATCGCGTTGGCTCCTACAATGAGCAGTTCTTC. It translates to CASNRVGSYNEQFF.

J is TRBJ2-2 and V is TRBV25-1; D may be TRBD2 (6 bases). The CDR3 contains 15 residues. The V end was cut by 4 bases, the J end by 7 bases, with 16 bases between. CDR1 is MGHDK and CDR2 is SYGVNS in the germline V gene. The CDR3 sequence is CASSVWYTAGGELFF. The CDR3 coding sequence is TGTGCCAGCAGTGTATGGTACACAGCGGGCGGGGAGCTGTTTTTT. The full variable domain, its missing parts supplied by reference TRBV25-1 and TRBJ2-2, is EADIYQTPRYLVIGTGKKITLECSQTMGHDKMYWYQQDPGMELHLIHYSYGVNSTEKGDLSSESTVSRIRTEHFPLTLESARPSHTSQYLCASSVWYTAGGELFFGEGSRLTVL.

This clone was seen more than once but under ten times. In nucleotides, the CDR3 is TGCAGTTCTCGGGTTTCCTACGAGCAGTACGTC. Its translation is CSSRVSYEQYV. The rearrangement links TRBV20-1 to TRBJ2-7; D is ambiguous. The CDR3 has 11 amino acids. The V gene lost 8 bases and the J gene lost 1 base, with 9 bases spanning the gap. The germline V gene has CDR1 DFQATT and CDR2 SNEGSKA (reference sequence).

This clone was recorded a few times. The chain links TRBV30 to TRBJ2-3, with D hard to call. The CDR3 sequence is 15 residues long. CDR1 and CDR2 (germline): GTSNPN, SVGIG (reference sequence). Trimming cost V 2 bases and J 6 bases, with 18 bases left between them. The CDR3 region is CAWSIGSGDFDTQYF. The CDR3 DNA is TGTGCCTGGAGTATTGGGTCCGGAGATTTCGATACGCAGTATTTT.

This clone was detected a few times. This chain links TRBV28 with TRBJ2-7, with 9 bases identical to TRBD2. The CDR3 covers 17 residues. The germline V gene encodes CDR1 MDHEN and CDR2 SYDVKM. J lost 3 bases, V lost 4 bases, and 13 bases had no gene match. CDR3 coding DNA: TGTGCCAGCAGTTCGGTCTTAGCGGGAGTGGGGATCTACGAGCAGTACTTC. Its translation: CASSSVLAGVGIYEQYF.

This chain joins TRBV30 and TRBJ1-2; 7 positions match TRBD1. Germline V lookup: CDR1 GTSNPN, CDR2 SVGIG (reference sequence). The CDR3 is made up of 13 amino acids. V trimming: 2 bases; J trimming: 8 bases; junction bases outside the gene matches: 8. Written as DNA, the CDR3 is TGTGCCTGGAGTTCAGGGGGATGGGGAGGCTACACCTTC. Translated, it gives CAWSSGGWGGYTF.

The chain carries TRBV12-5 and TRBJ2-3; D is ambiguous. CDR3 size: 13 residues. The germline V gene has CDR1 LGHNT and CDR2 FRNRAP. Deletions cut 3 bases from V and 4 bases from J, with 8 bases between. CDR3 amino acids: CASGFEVADTQYF. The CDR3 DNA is TGTGCTAGTGGTTTCGAGGTGGCAGATACGCAGTATTTT.

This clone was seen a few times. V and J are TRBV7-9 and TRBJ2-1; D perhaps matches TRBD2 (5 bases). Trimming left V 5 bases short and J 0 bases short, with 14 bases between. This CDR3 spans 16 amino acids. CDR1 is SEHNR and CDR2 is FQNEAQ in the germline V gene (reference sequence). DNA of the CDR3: TGTGCCAGCAGCATCATACTGGGGAGCTCCTACAATGAGCAGTTCTTC. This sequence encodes CASSIILGSSYNEQFF. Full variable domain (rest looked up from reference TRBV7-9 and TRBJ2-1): DTGVSQNPRHKITKRGQNVTFRCDPISEHNRLYWYRQTLGQGPEFLTYFQNEAQLEKSRLLSDRFSAERPKGSFSTLEIQRTEQGDSAMYLCASSIILGSSYNEQFFGPGTRLTVL.